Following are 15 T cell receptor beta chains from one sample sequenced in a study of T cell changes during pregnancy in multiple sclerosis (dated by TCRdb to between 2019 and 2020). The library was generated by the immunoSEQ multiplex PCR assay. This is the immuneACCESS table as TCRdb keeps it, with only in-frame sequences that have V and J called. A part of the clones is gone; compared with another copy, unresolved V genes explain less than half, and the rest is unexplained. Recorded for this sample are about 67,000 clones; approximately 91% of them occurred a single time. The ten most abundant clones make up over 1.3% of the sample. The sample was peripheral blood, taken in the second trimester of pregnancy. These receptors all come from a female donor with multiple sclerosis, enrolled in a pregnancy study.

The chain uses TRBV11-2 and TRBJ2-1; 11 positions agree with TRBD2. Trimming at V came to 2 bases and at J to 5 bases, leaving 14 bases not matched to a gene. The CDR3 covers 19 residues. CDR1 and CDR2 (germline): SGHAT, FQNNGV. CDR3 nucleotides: TGTGCCAGCAGCTTACCTATGTGGGTAGCGGGAGGGCCAGACAATGAGCAGTTCTTC. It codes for CASSLPMWVAGGPDNEQFF. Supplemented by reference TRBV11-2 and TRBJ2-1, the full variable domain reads EAGVAQSPRYKIIEKRQSVAFWCNPISGHATLYWYQQILGQGPKLLIQFQNNGVVDDSQLPKDRFSAERLKGVDSTLKIQPAKLEDSAVYLCASSLPMWVAGGPDNEQFFGPGTRLTVL.

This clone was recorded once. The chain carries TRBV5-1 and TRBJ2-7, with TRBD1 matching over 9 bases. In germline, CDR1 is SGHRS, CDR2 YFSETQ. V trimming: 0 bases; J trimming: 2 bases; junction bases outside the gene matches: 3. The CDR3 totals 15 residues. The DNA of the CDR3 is TGCGCCAGCAGCTTGGGATGGACAGGGGCCTACGAGCAGTACTTC. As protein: CASSLGWTGAYEQYF. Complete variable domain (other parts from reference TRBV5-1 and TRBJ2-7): KAGVTQTPRYLIKTRGQQVTLSCSPISGHRSVSWYQQTPGQGLQFLFEYFSETQRNKGNFPGRFSGRQFSNSRSEMNVSTLELGDSALYLCASSLGWTGAYEQYFGPGTRLTVT.

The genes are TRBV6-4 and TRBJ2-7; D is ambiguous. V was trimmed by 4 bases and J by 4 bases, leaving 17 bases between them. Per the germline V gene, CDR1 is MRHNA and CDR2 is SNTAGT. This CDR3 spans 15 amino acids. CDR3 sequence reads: CASSGPNRAPYEQYF. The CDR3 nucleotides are TGTGCCAGCAGTGGCCCAAACAGAGCCCCGTACGAGCAGTACTTC.

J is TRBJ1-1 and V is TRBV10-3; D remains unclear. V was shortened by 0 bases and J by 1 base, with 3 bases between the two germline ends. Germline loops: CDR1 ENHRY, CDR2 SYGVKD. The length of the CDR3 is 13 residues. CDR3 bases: TGTGCCATCAGTGAGTCCTGGAACACTGAAGCTTTCTTT. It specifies CAISESWNTEAFF.

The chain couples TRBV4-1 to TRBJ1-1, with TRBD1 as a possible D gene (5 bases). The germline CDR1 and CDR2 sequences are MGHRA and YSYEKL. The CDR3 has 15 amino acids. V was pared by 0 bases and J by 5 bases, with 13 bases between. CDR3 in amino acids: CASSQEEGFRTEAFF. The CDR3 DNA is TGCGCCAGCAGCCAAGAGGAGGGGTTTCGTACTGAAGCTTTCTTT.

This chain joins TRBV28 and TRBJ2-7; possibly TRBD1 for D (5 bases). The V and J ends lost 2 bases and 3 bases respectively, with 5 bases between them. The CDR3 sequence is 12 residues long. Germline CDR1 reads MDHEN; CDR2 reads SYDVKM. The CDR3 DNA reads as TGTGCCAGCAGTTTACAGGGCTACGAGCAGTACTTC. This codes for CASSLQGYEQYF.

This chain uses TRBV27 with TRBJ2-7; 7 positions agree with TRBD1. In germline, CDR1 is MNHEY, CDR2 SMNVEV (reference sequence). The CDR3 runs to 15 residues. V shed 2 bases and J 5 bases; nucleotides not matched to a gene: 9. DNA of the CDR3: TGTGCCAGCAGTTTACATACGACAGGGAAGGACGAGCAGTACTTC. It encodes CASSLHTTGKDEQYF.

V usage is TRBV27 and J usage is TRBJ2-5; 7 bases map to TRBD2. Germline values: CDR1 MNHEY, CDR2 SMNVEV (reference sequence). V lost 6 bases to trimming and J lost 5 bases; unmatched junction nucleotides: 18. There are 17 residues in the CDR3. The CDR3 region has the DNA TGTGCCAGCAGACAAGAACCACTAGCGCCCGAGGGGGAGACCCAGTACTTC. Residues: CASRQEPLAPEGETQYF.

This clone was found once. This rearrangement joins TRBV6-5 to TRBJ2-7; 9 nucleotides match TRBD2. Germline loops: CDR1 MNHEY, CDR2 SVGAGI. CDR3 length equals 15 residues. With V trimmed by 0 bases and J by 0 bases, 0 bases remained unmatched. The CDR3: CASSYSSGGSYEQYF. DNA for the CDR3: TGTGCCAGCAGTTACTCTAGCGGGGGCTCCTACGAGCAGTACTTC.

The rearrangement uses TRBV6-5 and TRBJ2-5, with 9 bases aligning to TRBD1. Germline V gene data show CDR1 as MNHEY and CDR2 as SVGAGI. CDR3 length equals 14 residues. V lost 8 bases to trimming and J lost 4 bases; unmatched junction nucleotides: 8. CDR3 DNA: TGTGCCAGCGGGGGGACAGGGAGTTCAGAGACCCAGTACTTC. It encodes CASGGTGSSETQYF.

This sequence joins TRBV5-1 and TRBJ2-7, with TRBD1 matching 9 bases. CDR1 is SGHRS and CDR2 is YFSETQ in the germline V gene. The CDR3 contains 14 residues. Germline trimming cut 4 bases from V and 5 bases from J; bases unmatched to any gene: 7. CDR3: CASSPGQGFNEQYF. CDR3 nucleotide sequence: TGCGCCAGCAGCCCAGGACAGGGGTTCAACGAGCAGTACTTC.

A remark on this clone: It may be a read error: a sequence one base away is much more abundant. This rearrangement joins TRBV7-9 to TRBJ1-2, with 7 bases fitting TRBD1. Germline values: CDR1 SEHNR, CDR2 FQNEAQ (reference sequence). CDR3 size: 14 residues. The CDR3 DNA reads TGTGCCAGCAGCCCGCTTGGGACAGACTATGGCTACGCCTTC. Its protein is CASSPLGTDYGYAF.

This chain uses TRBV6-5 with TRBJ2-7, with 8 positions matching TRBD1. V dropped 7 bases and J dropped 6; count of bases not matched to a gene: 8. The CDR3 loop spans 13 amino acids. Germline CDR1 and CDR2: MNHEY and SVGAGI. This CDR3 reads CASNDEGTGEQYF. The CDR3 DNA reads TGTGCCAGCAACGATGAGGGGACAGGCGAGCAGTACTTC.

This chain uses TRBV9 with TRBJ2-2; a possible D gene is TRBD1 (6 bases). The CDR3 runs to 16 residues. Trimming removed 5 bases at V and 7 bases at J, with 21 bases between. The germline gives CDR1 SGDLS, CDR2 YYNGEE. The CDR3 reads CASRTSSGASGGELFF. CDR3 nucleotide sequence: TGTGCCAGCAGAACATCCTCAGGGGCCTCGGGCGGGGAGCTGTTTTTT. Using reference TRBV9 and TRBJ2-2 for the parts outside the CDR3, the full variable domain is DSGVTQTPKHLITATGQRVTLRCSPRSGDLSVYWYQQSLDQGLQFLIQYYNGEERAKGNILERFSAQQFPDLHSELNLSSLELGDSALYFCASRTSSGASGGELFFGEGSRLTVL.

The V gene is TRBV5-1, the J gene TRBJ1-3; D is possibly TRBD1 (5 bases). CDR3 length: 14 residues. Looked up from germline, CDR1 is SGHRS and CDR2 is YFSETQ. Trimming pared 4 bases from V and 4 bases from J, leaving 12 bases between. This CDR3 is CASSPATDGNTIYF. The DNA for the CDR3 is TGCGCCAGCAGCCCGGCGACAGACGGAAACACCATATATTTT.